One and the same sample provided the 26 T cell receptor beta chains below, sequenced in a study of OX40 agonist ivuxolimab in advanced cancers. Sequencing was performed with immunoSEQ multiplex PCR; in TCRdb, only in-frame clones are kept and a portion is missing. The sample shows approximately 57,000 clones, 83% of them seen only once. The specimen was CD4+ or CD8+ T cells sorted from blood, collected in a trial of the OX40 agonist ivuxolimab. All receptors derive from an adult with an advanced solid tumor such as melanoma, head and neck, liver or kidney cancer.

CDR3: CATGTASATNEKLFF. The CDR3 DNA reads as TGTGCCACGGGGACAGCCAGTGCAACTAATGAAAAACTGTTTTTT. V is TRBV5-4 and J is TRBJ1-4; 7 bases are shared with TRBD1. The CDR3 is made up of 15 amino acids. Germline CDR1 reads SGHNT; CDR2 reads YYREEE (reference sequence). With 9 bases clipped from V and 0 bases from J, the junction kept 8 bases outside the gene matches.

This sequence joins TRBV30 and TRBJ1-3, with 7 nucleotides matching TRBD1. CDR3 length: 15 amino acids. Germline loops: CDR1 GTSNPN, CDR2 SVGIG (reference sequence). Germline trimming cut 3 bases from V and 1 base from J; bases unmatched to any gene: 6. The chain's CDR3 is CAWRVPTGSGNTIYF. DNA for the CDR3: TGTGCCTGGAGAGTCCCGACAGGGTCTGGAAACACCATATATTTT. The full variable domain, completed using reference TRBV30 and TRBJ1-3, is SQTIHQWPATLVQPVGSPLSLECTVEGTSNPNLYWYRQAAGRGLQLLFYSVGIGQISSEVPQNLSASRPQDRQFILSSKKLLLSDSGFYLCAWRVPTGSGNTIYFGEGSWLTVV.

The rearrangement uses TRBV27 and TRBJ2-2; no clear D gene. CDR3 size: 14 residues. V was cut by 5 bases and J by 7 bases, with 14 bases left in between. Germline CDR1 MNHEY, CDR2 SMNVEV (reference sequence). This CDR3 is CASSRGFGYGELFF. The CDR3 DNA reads TGTGCCAGCAGTCGTGGGTTTGGGTACGGGGAGCTGTTTTTT.

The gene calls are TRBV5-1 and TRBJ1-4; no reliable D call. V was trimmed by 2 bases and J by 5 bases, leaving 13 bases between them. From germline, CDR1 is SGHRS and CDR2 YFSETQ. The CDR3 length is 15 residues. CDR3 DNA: TGCGCCAGCAGCTTAATGCCCGGGAACAATGAAAAACTGTTTTTT. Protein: CASSLMPGNNEKLFF.

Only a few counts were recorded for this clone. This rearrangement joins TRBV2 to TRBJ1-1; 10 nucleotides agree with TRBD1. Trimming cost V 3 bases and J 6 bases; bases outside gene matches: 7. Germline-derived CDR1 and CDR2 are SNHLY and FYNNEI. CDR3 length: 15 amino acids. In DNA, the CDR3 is TGTGCCAGCAGTGATTGGGACAGGGGATGGCCTGAAGCTTTCTTT. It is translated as CASSDWDRGWPEAFF.

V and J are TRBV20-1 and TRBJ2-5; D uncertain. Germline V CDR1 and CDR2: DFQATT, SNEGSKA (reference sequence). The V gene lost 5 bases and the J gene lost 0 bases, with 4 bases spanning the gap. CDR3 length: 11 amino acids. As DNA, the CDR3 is TGCAGTGCTGAGTACCAAGAGACCCAGTACTTC. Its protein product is CSAEYQETQYF.

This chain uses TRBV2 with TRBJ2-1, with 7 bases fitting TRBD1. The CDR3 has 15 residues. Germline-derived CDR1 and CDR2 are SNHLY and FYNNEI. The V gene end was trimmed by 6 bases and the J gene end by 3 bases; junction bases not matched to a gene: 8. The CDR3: CASSQGQTDYNEQFF. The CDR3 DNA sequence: TGTGCCAGCAGCCAGGGACAGACTGACTACAATGAGCAGTTCTTC.

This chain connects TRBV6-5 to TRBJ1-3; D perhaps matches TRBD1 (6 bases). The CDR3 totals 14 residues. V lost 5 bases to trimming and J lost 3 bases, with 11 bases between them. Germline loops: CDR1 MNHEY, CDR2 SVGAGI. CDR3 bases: TGTGCCAGCAGTGGTTGGGGGCTTGGAAACACCATATATTTT. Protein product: CASSGWGLGNTIYF.

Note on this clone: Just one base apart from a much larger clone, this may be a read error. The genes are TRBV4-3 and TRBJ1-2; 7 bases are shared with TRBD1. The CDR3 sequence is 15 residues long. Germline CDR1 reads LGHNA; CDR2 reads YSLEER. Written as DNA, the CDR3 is TGCGCCAGCAGTCAAGGACAGGCCCAGAACTATGGCTACACCTTC. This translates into CASSQGQAQNYGYTF.

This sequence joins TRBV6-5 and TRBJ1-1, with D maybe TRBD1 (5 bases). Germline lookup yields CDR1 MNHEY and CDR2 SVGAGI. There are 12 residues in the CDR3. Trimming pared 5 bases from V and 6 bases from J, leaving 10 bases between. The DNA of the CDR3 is TGTGCCAGCAGTGACCAGGGTTCTGAAGCTTTCTTT. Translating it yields CASSDQGSEAFF.

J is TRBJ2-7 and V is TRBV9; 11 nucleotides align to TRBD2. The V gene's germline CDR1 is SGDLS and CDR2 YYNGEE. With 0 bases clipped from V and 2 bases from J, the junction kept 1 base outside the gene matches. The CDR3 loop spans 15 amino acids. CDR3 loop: CASSVVLAGAYEQYF. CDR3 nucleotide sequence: TGTGCCAGCAGCGTAGTACTAGCGGGAGCCTACGAGCAGTACTTC.

CDR3 DNA: TGCGCCAGCAGAGGCGGGACAGCAGATACGCAGTATTTT. Protein product: CASRGGTADTQYF. The chain links TRBV5-1 to TRBJ2-3; D perhaps matches TRBD1 (7 bases). Germline-derived CDR1 and CDR2 are SGHRS and YFSETQ. This CDR3 is built from 13 residues. The germline V and J ends were trimmed by 5 bases and 4 bases, with 11 bases remaining between them. Based on the CDR3 plus reference TRBV5-1 and TRBJ2-3, the full variable domain is KAGVTQTPRYLIKTRGQQVTLSCSPISGHRSVSWYQQTPGQGLQFLFEYFSETQRNKGNFPGRFSGRQFSNSRSEMNVSTLELGDSALYLCASRGGTADTQYFGPGTRLTVL.

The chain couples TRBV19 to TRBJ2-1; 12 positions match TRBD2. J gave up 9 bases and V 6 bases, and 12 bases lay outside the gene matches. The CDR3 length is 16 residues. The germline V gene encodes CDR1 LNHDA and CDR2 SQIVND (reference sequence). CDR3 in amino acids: CASSTLTSGRSSEQFF. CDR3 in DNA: TGTGCCAGTAGCACCCTGACTAGCGGGAGATCCAGTGAGCAGTTCTTC.

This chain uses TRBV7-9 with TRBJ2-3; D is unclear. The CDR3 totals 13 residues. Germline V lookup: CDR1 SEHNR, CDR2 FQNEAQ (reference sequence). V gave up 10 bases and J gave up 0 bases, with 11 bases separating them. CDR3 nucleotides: TGTGCCACCGTCGCGGTTAGCACAGATACGCAGTATTTT. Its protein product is CATVAVSTDTQYF.

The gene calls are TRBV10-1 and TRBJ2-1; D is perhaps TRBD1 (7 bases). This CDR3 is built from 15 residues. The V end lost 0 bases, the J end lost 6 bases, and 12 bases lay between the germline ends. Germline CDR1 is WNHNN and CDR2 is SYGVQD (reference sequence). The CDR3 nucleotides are TGCGCCAGCAGTGAGTCTGGAGGGGGCTTCAATGAGCAGTTCTTC. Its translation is CASSESGGGFNEQFF.

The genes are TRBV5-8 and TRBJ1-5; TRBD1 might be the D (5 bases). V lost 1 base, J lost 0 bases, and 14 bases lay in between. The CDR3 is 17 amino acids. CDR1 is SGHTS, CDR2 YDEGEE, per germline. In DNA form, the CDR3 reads TGTGCCAGCAGCTTGTTAGGGGCCCTTTATAGCAATCAGCCCCAGCATTTT. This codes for CASSLLGALYSNQPQHF.

The CDR3 nucleotides read TGTGCCAGCAGCGGAGGGACAGCGGGCACTGAAGCTTTCTTT. This codes for CASSGGTAGTEAFF. This chain joins TRBV7-8 and TRBJ1-1; 7 positions match TRBD1. This CDR3 contains 14 residues. V lost 5 bases and J lost 4; bases outside the gene matches: 7. The V gene's germline CDR1 is SGHVS and CDR2 FQNEAQ.

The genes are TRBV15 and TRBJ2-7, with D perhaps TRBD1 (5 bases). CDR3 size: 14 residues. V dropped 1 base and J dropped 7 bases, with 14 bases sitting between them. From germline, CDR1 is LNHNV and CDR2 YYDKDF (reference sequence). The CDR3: CATSRAAGNGEQYF. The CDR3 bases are TGTGCCACCAGCAGAGCAGCAGGGAATGGGGAGCAGTACTTC.

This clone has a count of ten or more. CDR3 DNA: TGTGCCAGCAGTTCCCCATTCAGCCTCCACGAGCAGTACTTC. Amino acids: CASSSPFSLHEQYF. V usage is TRBV6-6 and J usage is TRBJ2-7; D unclear. Trimming left V 4 bases short and J 5 bases short, with 15 bases between. The CDR3 contains 14 residues. Germline CDR1 reads MNHNY; CDR2 reads SVGAGI (reference sequence).

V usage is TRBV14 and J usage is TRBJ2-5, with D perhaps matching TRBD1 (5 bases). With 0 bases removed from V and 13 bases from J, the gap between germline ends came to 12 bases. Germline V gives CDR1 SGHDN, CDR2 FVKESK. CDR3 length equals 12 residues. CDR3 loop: CASSQDLRGWYF. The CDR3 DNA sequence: TGTGCCAGCAGCCAAGATCTAAGGGGTTGGTACTTC.

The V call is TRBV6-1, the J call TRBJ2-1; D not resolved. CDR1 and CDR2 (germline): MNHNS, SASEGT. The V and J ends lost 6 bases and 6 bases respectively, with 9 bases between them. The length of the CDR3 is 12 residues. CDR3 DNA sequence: TGTGCCAGCAGCCTCCTCGGCAATGAGCAGTTCTTC. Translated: CASSLLGNEQFF.

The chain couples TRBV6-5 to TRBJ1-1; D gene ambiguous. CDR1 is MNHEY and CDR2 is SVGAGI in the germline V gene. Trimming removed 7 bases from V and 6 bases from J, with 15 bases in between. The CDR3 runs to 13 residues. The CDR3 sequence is CASTKRHGAEAFF. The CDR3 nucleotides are TGTGCCAGCACCAAAAGACATGGCGCTGAAGCTTTCTTT.

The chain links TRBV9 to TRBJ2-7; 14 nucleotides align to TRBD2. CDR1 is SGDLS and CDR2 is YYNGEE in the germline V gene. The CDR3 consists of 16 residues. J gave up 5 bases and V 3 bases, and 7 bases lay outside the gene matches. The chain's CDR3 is CASSALGGLAGDEQYF. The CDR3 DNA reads TGTGCCAGCAGCGCCCTCGGGGGACTAGCGGGAGACGAGCAGTACTTC.

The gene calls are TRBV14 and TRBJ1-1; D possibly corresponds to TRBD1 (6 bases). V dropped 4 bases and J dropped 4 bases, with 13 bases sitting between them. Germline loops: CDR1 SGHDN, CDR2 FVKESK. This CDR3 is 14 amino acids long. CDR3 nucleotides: TGTGCCAGCAGCCGCCAGGGGACTCGCACTGAAGCTTTCTTT. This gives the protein CASSRQGTRTEAFF.

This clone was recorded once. The DNA for the CDR3 is TGTGCCATCAGTGCTAGCGGGAGTTCCTACGAGCAGTACTTC. This sequence encodes CAISASGSSYEQYF. J is TRBJ2-7 and V is TRBV10-3; 10 bases are shared with TRBD2. From germline, CDR1 is ENHRY and CDR2 SYGVKD. The CDR3 contains 14 residues. V shed 4 bases and J 1 base; nucleotides not matched to a gene: 1.

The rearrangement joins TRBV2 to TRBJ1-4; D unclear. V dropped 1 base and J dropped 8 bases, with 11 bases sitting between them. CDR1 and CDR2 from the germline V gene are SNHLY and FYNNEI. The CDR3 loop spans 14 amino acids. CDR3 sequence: CASSEGTRREKLFF. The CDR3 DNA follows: TGTGCCAGCAGTGAAGGCACCCGGCGGGAAAAACTGTTTTTT.